Sequencing of this TCR beta chain was carried out in a study of metastatic and nonmetastatic thyroid tumors. Study-wide context: Malignant and benign thyroid patients had repertoires compared in peripheral blood and tumor or nodule tissue.

This clone was counted only a few times. Its antigen is still unknown. Patients were all untreated before their thyroid surgery. In the source study's methods: Clinicopathological groups differed in CDR3, with these differences serving to build a distant-metastasis classifier for papillary thyroid cancer. TCRdb re-analyzed the PCR reads through MiXCR. The V and J calls were determined by TCRdb, not by the authors. The sample yields tens of thousands of clones, about 30% seen once. Notes on the study in general: The study reportedly found significantly higher TCR beta diversity in malignant thyroid tumors than benign nodules, in blood and tumor.

Trimming cost V 2 bases and J 8 bases, with 9 bases left between them. The germline gives CDR1 MDHEN, CDR2 SYDVKM. This CDR3 has 12 amino acids. Sequenced input: tumor tissue. This TCR came from a female donor with papillary thyroid cancer or a benign thyroid nodule (not recorded which). Some clones in this sample may be carry-over from other donors' samples. The rearrangement uses TRBV28 and TRBJ1-2; D not resolved. The CDR3 region is CASSLIGSGYTF. The CDR3 DNA reads as TGTGCCAGCAGTTTAATTGGGTCGGGCTACACCTTC.